This TCR beta chain was recovered during a study of blood T cell repertoires in COVID-19. On the study more broadly: PBMCs, B-cell-depleted T cells, or T cells provided the cDNA or gDNA that made up the material.

Participant age was about 18 to 89 years, and participants resided in roughly 24 US areas. This clone was observed once. The CDR3 covers 15 residues. Looked up from germline, CDR1 is MNHEY and CDR2 is SVGAGI. V was pared by 5 bases and J by 0 bases, with 3 bases of the junction left unmatched. Assay: immunoSEQ multiplex PCR; the TCRdb copy retains only in-frame clones and omits some. The sample holds approximately 300,000 clones; around 89% are singletons and the top ten take 3.5% to 5%. The source of this sequence is a young woman with acute COVID-19. V usage is TRBV6-5 and J usage is TRBJ2-3, with 9 bases lining up with TRBD2. The specimen was PBMCs or T cells enriched from blood (not recorded which). For the CDR3, the DNA is TGTGCCAGCAGTCCGACTAGCGGTAGCACAGATACGCAGTATTTT. This encodes CASSPTSGSTDTQYF.